The T cell receptor beta chain described here comes from a study of metastatic and nonmetastatic thyroid tumors. Whole-study results and caveats: Malignant thyroid tumors reportedly had TCR beta diversity that was significantly higher than in benign nodules, in blood and tumor.

The CDR3 runs to 13 residues. With 4 bases removed from V and 6 bases from J, the gap between germline ends came to 13 bases. TCRdb re-called clones from the PCR reads using MiXCR. The table includes 35,000 or so clones, over 15% detected once. Thyroid surgery was performed in patients who had received no treatment beforehand. This clone was observed a handful of times. Its antigen is as yet unknown. The origin of this receptor is a male donor with papillary thyroid cancer or a benign thyroid nodule (not recorded which). Some clones in this sample may be carry-over from other donors' samples. The sequenced material came from blood. V gene TRBV12-3 or TRBV12-4 combines with J gene TRBJ2-7; no clear D gene. CDR3 coding DNA: TGTGCCAGCAGTTCTCGGGCGGTTCTCGAGCAGTACTTC. This translates into CASSSRAVLEQYF.